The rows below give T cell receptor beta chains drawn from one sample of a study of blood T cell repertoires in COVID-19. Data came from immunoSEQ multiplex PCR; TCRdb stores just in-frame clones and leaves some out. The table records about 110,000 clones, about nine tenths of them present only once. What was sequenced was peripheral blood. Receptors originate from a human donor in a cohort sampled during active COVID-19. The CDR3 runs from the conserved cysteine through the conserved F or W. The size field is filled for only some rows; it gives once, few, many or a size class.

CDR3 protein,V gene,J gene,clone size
CASSFQGGNEAFF,TRBV5-1,TRBJ1-1,NA
CASSEGGQRTNEQFF,TRBV10-2,TRBJ2-1,NA
CASSVEADMNTEAFF,TRBV9,TRBJ1-1,NA
CASSYWPRGDSPLHF,TRBV6-5,TRBJ1-6,NA
CASSLTFWDRGHFCYGYTF,TRBV7-3,TRBJ1-2,NA
CASSYSGLRDEQYF,TRBV6-5,TRBJ2-7,NA
CASSLSENTIYF,TRBV12-3/TRBV12-4,TRBJ1-3,few
CASRVLGGDYNEQFF,TRBV6-5,TRBJ2-1,NA
CASSVGGSPSSYEQYF,TRBV9,TRBJ2-7,NA
CASSYQGFSGNTIYF,TRBV6-5,TRBJ1-3,once
CASSSGQGRYEQYF,TRBV11-2,TRBJ2-7,NA
CASSRAGQHQPQHF,TRBV3-1/TRBV3-2,TRBJ1-5,NA
CASSPRDRADYGYTF,TRBV28,TRBJ1-2,once
CASKGRALAGVYEQYF,TRBV19,TRBJ2-7,NA
CASSALTAGTQYF,TRBV7-2,TRBJ2-5,NA
CASSLGQGAAYEQYF,TRBV27,TRBJ2-7,NA
CASSLWAGGQETQYF,TRBV5-4,TRBJ2-5,NA
CASSMGSRGYTF,TRBV25-1,TRBJ1-2,NA
CASSQDWAAHNSPLHF,TRBV14,TRBJ1-6,NA
CASSPGTSGADTQYF,TRBV6-5,TRBJ2-3,NA
CASSSGLAGSTNTQYF,TRBV11-2,TRBJ2-3,NA
CASSEQGNQPQHF,TRBV6-1,TRBJ1-5,few
CASSEMGGGTEAFF,TRBV25-1,TRBJ1-1,NA
CASSSHRGNTGELFF,TRBV7-3,TRBJ2-2,NA
CASSGPGQLGNQPQHF,TRBV6-1,TRBJ1-5,NA
CASRDRGHNTEAFF,TRBV27,TRBJ1-1,NA
CASSEGKKRGEKLFF,TRBV6-1,TRBJ1-4,NA
CASSLNRGQETQYF,TRBV7-8,TRBJ2-5,NA
CAWSVLRGTGNSPLHF,TRBV30,TRBJ1-6,NA
CASSPSGGHQPQHF,TRBV11-2,TRBJ1-5,NA
CASARDLTDTQYF,TRBV2,TRBJ2-3,NA
CATSDSSQGAWEQFF,TRBV24-1,TRBJ2-1,once
CASSYRGAGAGQGLYQPQHF,TRBV6-2/TRBV6-3,TRBJ1-5,NA
CASSLVGLAGTYEQYF,TRBV5-6,TRBJ2-7,NA
CASSSPGLANTQYF,TRBV11-3,TRBJ2-3,NA
CASSPSPPGAGRTDTQYF,TRBV7-3,TRBJ2-3,once
CASSLSPSGSSYNEQFF,TRBV5-4,TRBJ2-1,NA
CASSLAGGRKFTEAFF,TRBV27,TRBJ1-1,NA
CASSLVVLVGQGGDEQYF,TRBV11-2,TRBJ2-7,once
CASSPGTGHYGYTF,TRBV7-9,TRBJ1-2,NA
CASSLYSNTEAFF,TRBV7-9,TRBJ1-1,NA
CASSYSSSLADEQFF,TRBV6-5,TRBJ2-1,NA
CASSLGSVRGTDTQYF,TRBV5-1,TRBJ2-3,NA
CASSGRSSGNTIYF,TRBV10-2,TRBJ1-3,NA
CASSVSRAGFEKLFF,TRBV2,TRBJ1-4,NA
CAISGGLAGGEQYF,TRBV10-3,TRBJ2-7,NA
CASREQGLTEAFF,TRBV2,TRBJ1-1,NA
CASSLARENGGYTF,TRBV7-9,TRBJ1-2,NA
CASSVDSLGNTIYF,TRBV2,TRBJ1-3,NA
CASQTAGGYEQFF,TRBV7-9,TRBJ2-1,NA
CASSSYRGSYNEQFF,TRBV7-2,TRBJ2-1,NA
CASSAGTGYGYTF,TRBV9,TRBJ1-2,NA
CASSPVGGRANNEQFF,TRBV7-2,TRBJ2-1,NA